The rows below give T cell receptor beta chains drawn from one sample of a study of CD8+ T cells in alopecia areata. The protocol was immunoSEQ multiplex PCR, while the TCRdb copy is restricted to in-frame clones and leaves out a portion. The profile shows about 94,000 clones, more than 65% of them singletons. The material sequenced was CD8+ T cells sorted from blood, taken at approximately week 44, from a patient treated with tofacitinib. The receptors derive from a human donor with alopecia areata. CDR3s include the opening cysteine and the closing phenylalanine or tryptophan. The D gene is left open where the match is weak. Clone sizes are given selectively: once, few, many, or a class where the clone is expanded.

abundance	d_gene	v_gene	j_gene	CDR3nt	CDR3aa
.	TRBD1	TRBV4-3	TRBJ1-2	TGCGCCAGCAGCCAAGATCGGACAGGGGTCTTAGGCTACACCTTC	CASSQDRTGVLGYTF
.	.	TRBV15	TRBJ1-5	TGTGCCACCAGCAGAGATGAGGGTCTCGGACAGCCCCAGCATTTT	CATSRDEGLGQPQHF
once	.	TRBV11-3	TRBJ2-7	TGTGCCAGCAGCTCCGAGTTCGGGGGGCACGACGAGCAGTACTTC	CASSSEFGGHDEQYF
.	.	TRBV6-4	TRBJ2-5	TGTGCCAGCGGCGGGGAGGAGACCCAGTACTTC	CASGGEETQYF
few	.	TRBV6-5	TRBJ1-2	TGTGCCAGCAGCTACTTTCCTCCCACCCATGGCTACACCTTC	CASSYFPPTHGYTF
.	.	TRBV7-2	TRBJ2-7	TGTGCCAGCAGCTTATTTCAGTACGAGCAGTACTTC	CASSLFQYEQYF
.	.	TRBV7-9	TRBJ1-2	TGTGCCAGCAGTTCAAAGCTACAGGATGGCTACACCTTC	CASSSKLQDGYTF
few	.	TRBV7-9	TRBJ2-4	TGTGCCAGCAGCTTCGTGGGGGGCACCAAAAACATTCAGTACTTC	CASSFVGGTKNIQYF
.	TRBD1	TRBV7-9	TRBJ2-3	TGTGCCAGCAGCTCCCGGGACAGGCCGCAAGATACGCAGTATTTT	CASSSRDRPQDTQYF
few	.	TRBV29-1	TRBJ2-7	TGCAGCGTTGAAGAAGTGGGCGCCGCCTACGAGCAGTACTTC	CSVEEVGAAYEQYF
.	.	TRBV30	TRBJ2-1	TGTGCCTGGAGTGAGGCTAGCTCCTACAATGAGCAGTTCTTC	CAWSEASSYNEQFF
.	.	TRBV14	TRBJ1-6	TGTGCCAGCAGCCAAGGCGGCATCAATAATTCACCCCTCCACTTT	CASSQGGINNSPLHF
.	.	TRBV29-1	TRBJ1-1	TGCAGCGTTGAAGGGGGTACGGGGTTCACTGAAGCTTTCTTT	CSVEGGTGFTEAFF
.	TRBD1	TRBV5-6	TRBJ1-1	TGTGCCAGCAGCATACAGGGGGAAGCTTTCTTT	CASSIQGEAFF
.	.	TRBV25-1	TRBJ2-7	TGTGCCAGCAGCCCCGGAGCGTACGAGCAGTACTTC	CASSPGAYEQYF